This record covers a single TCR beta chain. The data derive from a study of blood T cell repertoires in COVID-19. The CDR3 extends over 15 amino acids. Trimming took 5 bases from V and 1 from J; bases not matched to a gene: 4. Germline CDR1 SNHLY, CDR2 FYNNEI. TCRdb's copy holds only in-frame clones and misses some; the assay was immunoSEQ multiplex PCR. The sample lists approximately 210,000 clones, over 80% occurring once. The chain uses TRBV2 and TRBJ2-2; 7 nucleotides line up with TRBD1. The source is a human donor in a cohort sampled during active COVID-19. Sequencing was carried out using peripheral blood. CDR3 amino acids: CASSRDSLNTGELFF. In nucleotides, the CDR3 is TGTGCCAGCAGTAGGGACAGCTTGAACACCGGGGAGCTGTTTTTT. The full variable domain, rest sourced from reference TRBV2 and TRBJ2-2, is EPEVTQTPSHQVTQMGQEVILRCVPISNHLYFYWYRQILGQKVEFLVSFYNNEISEKSEIFDDQFSVERPDGSNFTLKIRSTKLEDSAMYFCASSRDSLNTGELFFGEGSRLTVL.